This T cell receptor beta chain stems from a study of T-cell reconstitution after alpha-beta-depleted transplantation in children. TCRbeta library construction was performed incorporating unique molecular identifiers. TCRdb reanalysed the PCR reads using MiXCR and keeps one entry per CDR3 protein. The repertoire has a few hundred thousand distinct CDR3 sequences, roughly a tenth of them found once; the top ten carry roughly 6%. The origin of this receptor is a human donor who donated a stem cell graft to a child with acute myeloid leukemia. The starting material was PBMCs from the stem cell graft donor, obtained from the stem cell graft.

The CDR3 region has the DNA TGCAGTGCTAGCGGGGTACTGGGATGGAACACTGAAGCTTTCTTT. Translating it yields CSASGVLGWNTEAFF. The chain recombines TRBV20-1 with TRBJ1-1, with D hard to call. Germline assignment: CDR1 DFQATT and CDR2 SNEGSKA (reference sequence). Trimming removed 3 bases from V and 1 base from J, with 15 bases in between. This CDR3 comprises 15 residues.